This TCR beta chain originates from a study of long-term antiretroviral therapy in people with HIV. Researchers ran immunoSEQ v3.0 at survey level. Using immunoSEQ multiplex PCR, the repertoire was profiled, and TCRdb retains in-frame clones only, with some absent. The sample has roughly 30,000 clones, 85% to 90% seen once. This CDR3 contains 12 residues. Germline V gives CDR1 LNHDA, CDR2 SQIVND (reference sequence). Trimming removed 3 bases at V and 6 bases at J, with 7 bases between. This clone was recorded once. The chain recombines TRBV19 with TRBJ2-3; the D is unclear. The sample was unsorted PBMCs, taken 1.8 years after starting antiretroviral therapy. The receptor was isolated from a woman aged 18-35 years with HIV. CDR3 coding DNA: TGTGCCAGTAGTATTTCCGGGGATACGCAGTATTTT. This encodes CASSISGDTQYF.